Listed here are 17 T cell receptor beta chains from one sample, sequenced in a study of tumor and adjacent non-tumor tissue in lung cancer. The template was RNA from unsorted bulk tissue. TCRbeta libraries were built with three rounds of nested PCR, modified from ARM-PCR. TCRdb reprocessed the multiplex PCR reads with MiXCR, giving one entry per CDR3 protein. This repertoire shows 65,000 to 95,000 distinct CDR3 sequences, around two thirds found once; its top ten account for around 12%. What was sequenced was lung tumor tissue. These receptors were collected from a woman in her sixties or seventies with non-small cell lung cancer.

J is TRBJ2-2 and V is TRBV10-2, with 9 bases matching TRBD1. Trimming took 4 bases from V and 2 from J; bases not matched to a gene: 2. This CDR3 has 15 amino acids. Germline CDR1 is WSHSY and CDR2 is SAAADI. The CDR3 loop is CASSGTGANTGELFF. The CDR3 region has the DNA TGCGCCAGCAGTGGGACAGGGGCCAACACCGGGGAGCTGTTTTTT.

As concerns this clonotype: An end of the junction does not agree with germline; a read error may underlie this. J is TRBJ2-7 and V is TRBV10-3, with 8 bases lining up with TRBD2. In germline, CDR1 is ENHRY, CDR2 SYGVKD. The CDR3 loop spans 14 amino acids. DNA of the CDR3: TGTGTCATCAGTGGGCGGGAGGCGGGAGAGGAGCAGTACTTC. Translation gives CVISGREAGEEQYF.

V is TRBV6-5 and J is TRBJ1-1, with a tentative D call TRBD1 (5 bases). Trimming shortened V by 0 bases and J by 4 bases, and 18 bases separated the two germline ends. Germline V gene sequence: CDR1 MNHEY, CDR2 SVGAGI. This CDR3 has 17 residues. Here the CDR3 DNA reads TGTGCCAGCAGTTACTCTCGGACACGGGCATTGAGCACTGAAGCTTTCTTT. The encoded protein is CASSYSRTRALSTEAFF.

This clonotype was observed once. Germline is not matched at one junction end, which may reflect a read error. The DNA of the CDR3 is TGCAGTGCCCTGACCCGGACAGGGGACTTCTACTATGGCTACGCCTTC. Protein product: CSALTRTGDFYYGYAF. The genes are TRBV20-1 and TRBJ1-2; 9 bases agree with TRBD1. Germline values: CDR1 DFQATT, CDR2 SNEGSKA (reference sequence). The CDR3 spans 16 residues.

A word on this clonotype: Because the CDR3 is missing its conserved closing phenylalanine or tryptophan, this is likely a read error. The chain recombines TRBV29-1 with TRBJ1-5; 8 positions match TRBD1. This CDR3 is 14 amino acids long. The germline V gene encodes CDR1 SQVTM and CDR2 ANQGSEA. In DNA, the CDR3 is TGCAGCGTTGCCCCCGGACAGGGCAATCAGTCCCAGCATCTT. It specifies CSVAPGQGNQSQHL.

This clonotype was observed a handful of times. This chain joins TRBV5-4 and TRBJ2-1; 7 nucleotides agree with TRBD2. V was pared by 3 bases and J by 3 bases, with 15 bases of the junction left unmatched. Germline CDR1 is SGHNT and CDR2 is YYREEE (reference sequence). The CDR3 loop spans 18 amino acids. The CDR3, as DNA: TGTGCCAGCAGCTCAAGACCAGCGGGAAGCCGCTACTACAATGAGCAGTTCTTC. This translates into CASSSRPAGSRYYNEQFF.

Concerning this clonotype itself: This sequence may be a read error, since a much larger clone differs from it by one base. J is TRBJ1-3 and V is TRBV28; D call uncertain. CDR3 length: 16 amino acids. Germline V CDR1 and CDR2: MDHEN, SYDVKM. In DNA, the CDR3 is TGTGCCAGCAGTCCCCCGGCAGGCCGGTCTGGAAGCACCATATATTTT. Its translation: CASSPPAGRSGSTIYF.

In its sample, this clonotype was seen a few times. This chain links TRBV6-4 with TRBJ2-4; the match to TRBD1 covers 8 bases. The CDR3 consists of 16 residues. Trimming removed 6 bases from V and 2 bases from J; junction bases left unmatched: 9. Germline V gene data show CDR1 as MRHNA and CDR2 as SNTAGT. The CDR3 is CASSPLAGGSKNIQYF. The CDR3 DNA follows: TGTGCCAGCAGCCCTTTGGCAGGGGGCTCCAAAAACATTCAGTACTTC.

This chain joins TRBV6-1 and TRBJ1-1; 7 bases map to TRBD1. Germline CDR1 reads MNHNS; CDR2 reads SASEGT. The CDR3 runs 15 residues. V shed 10 bases, J shed 0 bases, and the junction held 11 bases outside the gene matches. CDR3 bases: TGTGCCAACAGAGGCGGGGACAGCTTGAACACTGAAGCTTTCTTT. This translates into CANRGGDSLNTEAFF.

This chain uses TRBV20-1 with TRBJ2-7; weak D call: TRBD2 (6 bases). The V end lost 6 bases, the J end lost 1 base, and 19 bases lay between the germline ends. The CDR3 consists of 15 residues. Per the germline V gene, CDR1 is DFQATT and CDR2 is SNEGSKA (reference sequence). As DNA, the CDR3 is TGCAGTGCGGCCGGGGGAGATCGAGCTTCCTACGAGCAGTACTTC. Its protein product is CSAAGGDRASYEQYF.

This clonotype was recorded once. The junction departs from the called germline gene at one end, perhaps through a read error. The rearrangement joins TRBV28 to TRBJ2-1; a weak D match, TRBD2 (5 bases). Germline CDR1 and CDR2: MDHEN and SYDVKM. The CDR3 covers 16 residues. CDR3 sequence (DNA): TGTGCCAGCAGTCCCATCAGGCGGGCTTCAGATAATAAGCAGTTCTTT. Amino acids: CASSPIRRASDNKQFF.

Turning to this clonotype: The junction departs from the called germline gene at one end, perhaps through a read error. The chain links TRBV6-1 to TRBJ2-1; no firm D call. Germline V gene sequence: CDR1 MNHNS, CDR2 SASEGT. The CDR3 is 16 residues long. CDR3 sequence reads: CASVVGWRSSYNEHFF. In DNA, the CDR3 is TGTGCCAGCGTCGTGGGGTGGCGCAGCTCCTACAATGAGCATTTCTTC.

V and J are TRBV11-1 and TRBJ2-1; no clear D gene. Looked up from germline, CDR1 is SGHAT and CDR2 is FQDESV (reference sequence). The CDR3 length is 13 residues. V dropped 6 bases and J dropped 9 bases, with 15 bases sitting between them. CDR3 region: CASSYPSRCEQFF. The CDR3 nucleotides read TGTGCCAGCAGTTACCCTTCCCGATGTGAGCAGTTCTTC.

For this clonotype: A much larger clonotype is one base distant, so this may be a read error. The chain combines TRBV6-2 or TRBV6-3 with TRBJ2-1; weak D call: TRBD2 (7 bases). The V and J ends lost 5 bases and 4 bases respectively, with 15 bases between them. Germline CDR1 MNHEY, CDR2 SVGEGT. The CDR3 length is 15 residues. The CDR3, as DNA: TGTGCCAGCAGTCCTCATAGGGGGGGGTACAATGAGCAGTTCTTC. Translating gives CASSPHRGGYNEQFF.

Notes on this clonotype: A read error may produce the germline difference seen at one junction end. This chain joins TRBV6-2 or TRBV6-3 and TRBJ2-7; 7 bases match TRBD1. In germline, CDR1 is MNHEY, CDR2 SVGEGT. The CDR3 sequence is 14 residues long. The CDR3 loop reads CTSTERIGGDEQYF. The CDR3 DNA is TGTACCAGCACGGAGCGGATAGGGGGCGACGAGCAGTACTTC.

The rearrangement joins TRBV6-6 to TRBJ2-7, with a possible D match to TRBD2 (5 bases). V dropped 4 bases and J dropped 2 bases, with 12 bases sitting between them. The germline CDR1 and CDR2 sequences are MNHNY and SVGAGI (reference sequence). The CDR3 length is 14 residues. Written as DNA, the CDR3 is TGTGCCAGCAGTTCCGGGATAGGAGCCTACGAGCAGTACTTC. It codes for CASSSGIGAYEQYF.

This clonotype is termed medium-sized. The chain combines TRBV7-9 with TRBJ1-3; D is unresolved. This CDR3 is 15 amino acids long. Germline V lookup: CDR1 SEHNR, CDR2 FQNEAQ (reference sequence). Deletions cut 2 bases from V and 4 bases from J, with 12 bases between. Written as DNA, the CDR3 is TGTGCCAGCAGCTTAACAAGCGATCGGGGAAACACCATATATTTT. The encoded protein is CASSLTSDRGNTIYF.